This passage covers 25 T cell receptor beta chains from one sample sequenced in a study of beta chain features in type 1 diabetes. Study findings and constraints: Among patients with Type 1 diabetes, TCRB CDR3s were moderately but significantly shorter in every one of the four CD4+ subsets.

The entirety of the isolated RNA underwent reverse transcription, so expressed TCRB transcripts were sequenced. Repertoires were generated with immunoSEQ multiplex PCR, while TCRdb's copy carries only in-frame clones and drops some. The sample yields nearly 350,000 clones, roughly 8.8% seen once. For these TCRs, the target antigens are not known. Sequenced input: central memory CD4+ T cells from blood. These receptors came from a man younger than 40 with type 1 diabetes.

V is TRBV5-6 and J is TRBJ2-3; D remains unclear. Trimming took off 3 bases at V and 4 bases at J, with 12 bases between the two ends. CDR1 is SGHDT, CDR2 YYEEEE, per germline. There are 14 residues in the CDR3. The CDR3 DNA is TGTGCCAGCAGCTGGCGTGTTGGCCCAGATACGCAGTATTTT. This encodes CASSWRVGPDTQYF.

CDR3 protein: CASSFRGEQFF. For the CDR3, the DNA is TGTGCCAGCTCGTTTCGGGGAGAGCAGTTCTTC. The V gene is TRBV2, the J gene TRBJ2-1; D is possibly TRBD2 (5 bases). The CDR3 is 11 amino acids. Trimming removed 8 bases from V and 10 bases from J, with 12 bases in between. The germline CDR1 and CDR2 sequences are SNHLY and FYNNEI.

This clone appeared many times. CDR3 nucleotides: TGCGCCAGCAGTGAGTCGATGGTAGGCGAGCAGTTCTTC. This gives the protein CASSESMVGEQFF. This chain connects TRBV10-1 to TRBJ2-1; D gene uncertain. Germline CDR1 is WNHNN and CDR2 is SYGVQD (reference sequence). Trimming pared 0 bases from V and 10 bases from J, leaving 10 bases between. The CDR3 totals 13 residues.

The table lists this clone with a few counts. The chain has TRBV7-9 and TRBJ1-5; D remains ambiguous. Germline loops: CDR1 SEHNR, CDR2 FQNEAQ (reference sequence). The CDR3 covers 13 residues. The V gene lost 3 bases and the J gene lost 3 bases, with 6 bases spanning the gap. Here the CDR3 reads CASSFGYNQPQHF. For the CDR3, the DNA is TGTGCCAGCAGCTTCGGGTACAATCAGCCCCAGCATTTT.

This clone showed up just a few times. The rearrangement uses TRBV11-2 and TRBJ2-4; the D is unclear. The germline gives CDR1 SGHAT, CDR2 FQNNGV. The CDR3 runs to 11 residues. Trimming left V 3 bases short and J 9 bases short, with 6 bases between. The CDR3: CASSFSGIQYF. CDR3 in DNA: TGTGCCAGCAGCTTCTCGGGCATTCAGTACTTC.

Ten or more counts support this clone. The CDR3 loop is CASSSGGTNTGELFF. The DNA of the CDR3 is TGTGCCAGCAGTTCGGGGGGAACGAACACCGGGGAGCTGTTTTTT. The V gene is TRBV5-6, the J gene TRBJ2-2, with 7 nucleotides matching TRBD2. The CDR3 contains 15 residues. Trimming removed 5 bases from V and 0 bases from J; junction bases left unmatched: 4. Germline CDR1 SGHDT, CDR2 YYEEEE.

This clone was recorded a few times. The V gene is TRBV4-3, the J gene TRBJ1-4; no definite D call. Trimming cost V 0 bases and J 8 bases, with 13 bases left between them. The length of the CDR3 is 15 residues. The germline V gene has CDR1 LGHNA and CDR2 YSLEER. CDR3 amino acids: CASSQETVKREKLFF. CDR3 DNA: TGCGCCAGCAGCCAAGAGACCGTTAAGAGGGAAAAACTGTTTTTT.

This clone has a handful of counts. V gene TRBV11-2 combines with J gene TRBJ2-6; D gene uncertain. Germline CDR1 reads SGHAT; CDR2 reads FQNNGV. The CDR3 covers 15 residues. The V and J ends lost 3 bases and 0 bases respectively, with 6 bases between them. As DNA, the CDR3 is TGTGCCAGCAGCTTGCCAAACTCTGGGGCCAACGTCCTGACTTTC. This sequence encodes CASSLPNSGANVLTF.

The genes are TRBV7-9 and TRBJ2-7; 7 bases align to TRBD1. This CDR3 contains 13 residues. Trimming at V came to 11 bases and at J to 1 base, leaving 8 bases not matched to a gene. Germline loops: CDR1 SEHNR, CDR2 FQNEAQ (reference sequence). The CDR3 is CAGKSTGSYEQYF. The CDR3 region has the DNA TGTGCCGGGAAGTCGACAGGGTCCTACGAGCAGTACTTC.

The V call is TRBV4-2, the J call TRBJ2-7; TRBD1 matches 12 bases. The CDR3 is 16 residues long. CDR1 and CDR2 from the germline V gene are LGHNA and YNFKEQ. With 4 bases clipped from V and 7 bases from J, the junction kept 11 bases outside the gene matches. The CDR3 region is CASSLLQGQGAGEQYF. CDR3 coding DNA: TGTGCCAGCAGCCTTCTTCAGGGACAGGGGGCTGGAGAGCAGTACTTC.

The genes are TRBV20-1 and TRBJ2-7; unclear D gene. V lost 7 bases and J 3 bases, leaving 10 bases between the germline ends. The CDR3 contains 11 residues. Germline V lookup: CDR1 DFQATT, CDR2 SNEGSKA (reference sequence). The CDR3 sequence is CSGRVGYEQYF. The CDR3 DNA sequence: TGCAGTGGACGGGTGGGCTACGAGCAGTACTTC.

The rearrangement links TRBV7-8 to TRBJ1-5, with D hard to call. CDR1 is SGHVS, CDR2 FQNEAQ, per germline. V was shortened by 0 bases and J by 5 bases, with 8 bases between the two germline ends. The CDR3 has 14 residues. CDR3 loop: CASSLALPDQPQHF. The CDR3 DNA is TGTGCCAGCAGCTTAGCCCTCCCTGATCAGCCCCAGCATTTT. The full variable domain, in which reference TRBV7-8 and TRBJ1-5 provide the parts outside the CDR3, is GAGVSQSPRYKVAKRGQDVALRCDPISGHVSLFWYQQALGQGPEFLTYFQNEAQLDKSGLPSDRFFAERPEGSVSTLKIQRTQQEDSAVYLCASSLALPDQPQHFGDGTRLSIL.

The V and J genes are TRBV13 and TRBJ2-7; 8 bases are a match to TRBD1. Germline-derived CDR1 and CDR2 are PRHDT and FYEKMQ (reference sequence). This CDR3 comprises 14 residues. V shed 6 bases and J 5 bases; nucleotides not matched to a gene: 9. Here the CDR3 reads CASSTRTGNHEQYF. The DNA of the CDR3 is TGTGCCAGCAGTACCCGGACAGGGAATCACGAGCAGTACTTC. Full variable domain (rest looked up from reference TRBV13 and TRBJ2-7): AAGVIQSPRHLIKEKRETATLKCYPIPRHDTVYWYQQGPGQDPQFLISFYEKMQSDKGSIPDRFSAQQFSDYHSELNMSSLELGDSALYFCASSTRTGNHEQYFGPGTRLTVT.

There are many counts of this clone. The rearrangement joins TRBV11-2 to TRBJ2-1, with D unclear. Germline CDR1 is SGHAT and CDR2 is FQNNGV. CDR3 size: 11 residues. V gave up 6 bases and J gave up 4 bases, with 4 bases separating them. Here the CDR3 DNA reads TGTGCCAGCAGTACATACAATGAGCAGTTCTTC. It codes for CASSTYNEQFF.

This clone has just a few counts. Other DNA sequences from this sample encode an identical CDR3 as well. The CDR3 here is CASSFGGGETQYF. For the CDR3, the DNA is TGTGCCAGCAGCTTCGGAGGGGGGGAGACCCAGTACTTC. V is TRBV7-2 and J is TRBJ2-5; D may match TRBD1 or TRBD2 (6 bases each). The germline CDR1 and CDR2 sequences are SGHTA and FQGNSA. The CDR3 spans 13 residues. V was cut by 3 bases and J by 5 bases, with 10 bases left in between.

This clone was counted only a few times. At the DNA level, this CDR3 is encoded by other sequences in the same sample as well. The chain couples TRBV7-9 to TRBJ2-3; D perhaps matches TRBD2 (6 bases). Deletions cut 2 bases from V and 3 bases from J, with 12 bases between. Looked up from germline, CDR1 is SEHNR and CDR2 is FQNEAQ (reference sequence). The CDR3 loop spans 15 amino acids. The DNA of the CDR3 is TGTGCCAGCAGCTTACTGGGCAGCGGGACAGATACGCAGTATTTT. Its protein is CASSLLGSGTDTQYF.

This clone has more than one count but fewer than ten. This chain connects TRBV11-2 to TRBJ2-1, with 9 nucleotides matching TRBD1. The germline V gene encodes CDR1 SGHAT and CDR2 FQNNGV. V shed 5 bases, J shed 6 bases, and the junction held 2 bases outside the gene matches. CDR3 length: 13 amino acids. This CDR3 is CASSATGGNEQFF. The CDR3 bases are TGTGCCAGCAGCGCGACAGGGGGCAATGAGCAGTTCTTC.

This clone came up a few times. Distinct nucleotide sequences in the sample also encode this CDR3. This chain links TRBV19 with TRBJ2-7; 12 bases line up with TRBD2. V shed 11 bases, J shed 4 bases, and the junction held 6 bases outside the gene matches. Germline V gene sequence: CDR1 LNHDA, CDR2 SQIVND (reference sequence). CDR3 size: 13 residues. The CDR3: CASSTSGGYEQYF. The CDR3 nucleotides read TGTGCCTCCTCGACTAGCGGGGGTTACGAGCAGTACTTC.

This sequence joins TRBV2 and TRBJ2-5; possible D gene TRBD1, 6 bases. CDR3 length: 12 residues. Germline values: CDR1 SNHLY, CDR2 FYNNEI. V was shortened by 7 bases and J by 3 bases, with 9 bases between the two germline ends. In nucleotides, the CDR3 is TGTGCCAGCAACAGGGACGAAGAGACCCAGTACTTC. It encodes CASNRDEETQYF.

This clone was counted at least ten times. The chain links TRBV18 to TRBJ2-6; 8 bases align to TRBD1. CDR3 length: 17 amino acids. V shed 6 bases and J 1 base; nucleotides not matched to a gene: 8. Germline V gene sequence: CDR1 KGHSH, CDR2 LQKENI. DNA for the CDR3: TGTGCCAGCTCCCGCGGACAGGGACAATCTGGGGCCAACGTCCTGACTTTC. It specifies CASSRGQGQSGANVLTF.

In its sample, this clone was seen a few times. The chain uses TRBV5-1 and TRBJ2-1; 11 bases fit TRBD2. Germline CDR1 reads SGHRS; CDR2 reads YFSETQ. The V segment lost 4 bases and the J segment 8 bases; nucleotides outside the gene matches: 8. The CDR3 sequence is 15 residues long. The CDR3 DNA is TGCGCCAGCAGCGACAAGACTAGCGGGGCGGATGAGCAGTTCTTC. Translating it yields CASSDKTSGADEQFF.

In this sample, this clone turned up a few times. This chain connects TRBV7-9 to TRBJ2-7; TRBD1 is a possible D gene (6 bases). The ends were cut back, 5 bases at V and 3 bases at J, with 17 bases in the middle. Germline V gives CDR1 SEHNR, CDR2 FQNEAQ (reference sequence). This CDR3 spans 15 amino acids. The CDR3 is CASSETGSLSYEQYF. Written as DNA, the CDR3 is TGTGCCAGCAGCGAGACAGGTAGTCTGAGCTACGAGCAGTACTTC.

This clone has more than one count but fewer than ten. This chain links TRBV7-2 with TRBJ2-7, with 13 bases lining up with TRBD2. The trim removed 4 bases at V and 4 bases at J, leaving 1 base unmatched. The CDR3 totals 14 residues. Germline V CDR1 and CDR2: SGHTA, FQGNSA. The CDR3 sequence is CASSSGLAGYEQYF. The CDR3 DNA sequence: TGTGCCAGCAGCTCGGGACTAGCGGGGTACGAGCAGTACTTC.

This clone occurred a few times. The J gene is TRBJ1-5, the V gene TRBV6-1; D is ambiguous. V dropped 3 bases and J dropped 0 bases, with 6 bases sitting between them. The CDR3 is 14 residues long. Germline loops: CDR1 MNHNS, CDR2 SASEGT. CDR3 nucleotides: TGTGCCAGCAGTGATAACGGTAGCAATCAGCCCCAGCATTTT. Translating it yields CASSDNGSNQPQHF.

V is TRBV10-3 and J is TRBJ2-3, with D perhaps matching TRBD2 (5 bases). Germline CDR1 and CDR2: ENHRY and SYGVKD. The length of the CDR3 is 13 residues. V shed 10 bases and J shed 3 bases, with 14 bases lying between them. The CDR3 reads CASGRWATDTQYF. Here the CDR3 DNA reads TGTGCCAGCGGGCGATGGGCAACAGATACGCAGTATTTT.